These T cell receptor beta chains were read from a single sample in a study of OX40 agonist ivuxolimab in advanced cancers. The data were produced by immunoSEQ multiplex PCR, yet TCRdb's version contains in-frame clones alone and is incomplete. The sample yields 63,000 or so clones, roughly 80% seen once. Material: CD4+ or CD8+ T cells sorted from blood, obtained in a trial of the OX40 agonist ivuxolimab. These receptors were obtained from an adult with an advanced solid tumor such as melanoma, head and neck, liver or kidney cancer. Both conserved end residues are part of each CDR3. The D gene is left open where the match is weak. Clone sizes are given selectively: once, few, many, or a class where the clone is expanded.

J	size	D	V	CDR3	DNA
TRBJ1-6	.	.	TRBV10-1	CASSGPRTDSPLHF	TGCGCCAGCAGTGGACCTCGGACGGATTCACCCCTCCACTTT
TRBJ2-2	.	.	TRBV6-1	CASSESPTTVTGELFF	TGTGCCAGCAGTGAGTCCCCTACTACCGTCACCGGGGAGCTGTTTTTT
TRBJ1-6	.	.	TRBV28	CASRAEGPSSYNSPLHF	TGTGCCAGCAGGGCGGAAGGCCCTAGCTCCTATAATTCACCCCTCCACTTT
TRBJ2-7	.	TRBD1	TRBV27	CASSLTGTYEQYF	TGTGCCAGCAGTTTGACAGGGACCTACGAGCAGTACTTC
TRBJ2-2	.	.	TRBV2	CASSEVHGGAGELFF	TGTGCCAGCAGTGAAGTCCATGGAGGGGCCGGGGAGCTGTTTTTT
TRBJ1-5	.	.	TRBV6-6	CASSYGGGQPQHF	TGTGCCAGCAGTTACGGAGGAGGCCAGCCCCAGCATTTT
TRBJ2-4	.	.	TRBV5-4	CASSLGGGGLAKNIQYF	TGTGCCAGCAGCTTGGGGGGCGGAGGGCTAGCCAAAAACATTCAGTACTTC
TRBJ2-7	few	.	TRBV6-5	CASMAGDSYEQYF	TGTGCCAGCATGGCAGGGGACTCCTACGAGCAGTACTTC
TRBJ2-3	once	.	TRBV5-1	CASTYTGTYTDTQYF	TGCGCCAGCACCTACACAGGGACTTACACAGATACGCAGTATTTT
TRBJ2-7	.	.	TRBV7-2	CASSSPGRYHEQYF	TGTGCCAGCAGCTCCCCGGGGCGATACCACGAGCAGTACTTC
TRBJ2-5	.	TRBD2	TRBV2	CASSELAGGPIETQYF	TGTGCCAGCAGTGAGCTAGCGGGGGGGCCGATCGAGACCCAGTACTTC
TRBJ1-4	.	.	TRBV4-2	CASSPVVSGFEEKLFF	TGTGCCAGCAGCCCCGTGGTATCGGGGTTTGAGGAAAAACTGTTTTTT
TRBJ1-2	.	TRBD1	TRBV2	CASSEGHRGLSNGYTF	TGTGCCAGCAGCGAAGGCCACAGGGGATTATCGAATGGCTACACCTTC
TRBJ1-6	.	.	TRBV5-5	CASSPSWAGDSGNSPLHF	TGTGCCAGCAGCCCGTCTTGGGCAGGGGATTCCGGAAATTCACCCCTCCACTTT
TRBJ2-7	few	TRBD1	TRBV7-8	CASSEYRGLASEQYF	TGTGCCAGCAGCGAATACAGGGGATTGGCGTCCGAGCAGTACTTC
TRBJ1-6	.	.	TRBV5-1	CASSLTGSSYNSPLHF	TGCGCCAGCAGCTTGACAGGGAGCTCCTATAATTCACCCCTCCACTTT
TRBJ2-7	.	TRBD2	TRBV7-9	CASSFGSGSYEQYF	TGTGCCAGCAGCTTTGGTAGCGGGTCCTACGAGCAGTACTTC
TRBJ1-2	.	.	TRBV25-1	CASSANAGTGYGYTF	TGTGCCAGCAGTGCCAACGCCGGGACCGGCTATGGCTACACCTTC
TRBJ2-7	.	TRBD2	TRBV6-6	CASSYPRRGDSYEQYF	TGTGCCAGCAGTTACCCCCGGCGGGGGGACTCCTACGAGCAGTACTTC
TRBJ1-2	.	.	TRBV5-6	CASSLGLGTAYGYTF	TGTGCCAGCAGCTTGGGCCTCGGGACGGCCTATGGCTACACCTTC
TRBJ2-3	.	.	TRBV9	CASSVGTGDTQYF	TGTGCCAGCAGCGTAGGGACGGGAGATACGCAGTATTTT
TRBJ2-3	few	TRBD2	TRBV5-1	CASSRRAGTSGGVGTDTQYF	TGCGCCAGCAGCCGGCGTGCAGGGACTAGCGGGGGGGTAGGAACAGATACGCAGTATTTT
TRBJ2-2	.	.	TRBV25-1	CASSESGVLAGELFF	TGTGCCAGCAGTGAATCGGGGGTTTTGGCCGGGGAGCTGTTTTTT
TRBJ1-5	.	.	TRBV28	CASLLGNQPQHF	TGTGCCAGTCTCTTGGGCAATCAGCCCCAGCATTTT
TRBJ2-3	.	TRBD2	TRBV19	CASTRSGAESGTDTQYF	TGTGCCAGTACTAGAAGCGGGGCCGAATCTGGCACAGATACGCAGTATTTT
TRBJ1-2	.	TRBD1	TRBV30	CAWTDRAYGYTF	TGTGCCTGGACGGACAGGGCGTATGGCTACACCTTC
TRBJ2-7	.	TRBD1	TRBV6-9	CASSYSFRDRVREQYF	TGTGCCAGCAGTTATTCATTCCGGGACAGGGTACGCGAGCAGTACTTC
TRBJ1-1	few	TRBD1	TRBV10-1	CASSRDRASYPEAFF	TGCGCCAGCAGCCGGGACAGGGCTTCTTATCCTGAAGCTTTCTTT
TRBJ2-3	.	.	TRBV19	CASKSGPSTDTQYF	TGTGCCAGTAAAAGCGGGCCAAGCACAGATACGCAGTATTTT
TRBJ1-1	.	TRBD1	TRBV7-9	CASRYRGSVNTEAFF	TGTGCCAGCAGGTACAGGGGGTCCGTGAACACTGAAGCTTTCTTT
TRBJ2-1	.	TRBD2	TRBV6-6	CASSYPTSGGSNEQFF	TGTGCCAGCAGTTACCCCACTAGCGGGGGAAGCAATGAGCAGTTCTTC
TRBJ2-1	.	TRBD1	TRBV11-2	CASSSDRGHEQFF	TGTGCCAGCAGTTCCGACAGGGGCCATGAGCAGTTCTTC
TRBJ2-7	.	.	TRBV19	CASSPWGQNYEQYF	TGTGCCAGTAGTCCTTGGGGACAAAACTACGAGCAGTACTTC
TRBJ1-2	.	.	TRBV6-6	CASSRIRAGTNYGYTF	TGTGCCAGCAGTAGGATTCGGGCGGGGACTAACTATGGCTACACCTTC
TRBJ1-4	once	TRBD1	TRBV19	CASSATTGGNEKLFF	TGTGCCAGTAGTGCAACAACAGGGGGGAATGAAAAACTGTTTTTT
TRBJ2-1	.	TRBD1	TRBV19	CASNAPTGVYNEQFF	TGTGCCAGTAACGCCCCGACAGGGGTTTACAATGAGCAGTTCTTC
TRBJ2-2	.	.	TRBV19	CASIPTGSNTGELFF	TGTGCCAGTATCCCAACAGGGTCGAACACCGGGGAGCTGTTTTTT
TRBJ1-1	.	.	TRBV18	CASSPGAGVGEAFF	TGTGCCAGCTCACCTGGAGCGGGGGTAGGTGAAGCTTTCTTT
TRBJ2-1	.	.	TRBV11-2	CASSLKRTGVSYNEQFF	TGTGCCAGCAGCTTAAAACGGACGGGGGTCTCCTACAATGAGCAGTTCTTC
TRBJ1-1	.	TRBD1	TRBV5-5	CASSFSGTGQNTEAFF	TGTGCCAGCAGTTTTTCGGGGACAGGGCAGAACACTGAAGCTTTCTTT
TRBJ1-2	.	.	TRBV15	CATSRGPSARVGYGYTF	TGTGCCACCAGCAGAGGCCCCTCGGCCAGGGTGGGCTATGGCTACACCTTC
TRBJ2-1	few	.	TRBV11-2	CASSAQGPLSNEQFF	TGTGCCAGCAGCGCTCAGGGGCCTCTCAGCAATGAGCAGTTCTTC
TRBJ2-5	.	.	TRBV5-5	CASSLQPTLPGETQYF	TGTGCCAGCAGCTTACAACCAACTTTACCAGGGGAGACCCAGTACTTC
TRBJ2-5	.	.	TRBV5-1	CASSEDTGGTQYF	TGCGCCAGCAGCGAGGACACGGGTGGGACCCAGTACTTC
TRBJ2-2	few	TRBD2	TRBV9	CASSVGEGLGELFF	TGTGCCAGCAGCGTAGGGGAGGGACTTGGGGAGCTGTTTTTT
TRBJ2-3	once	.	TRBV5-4	CASSTGTDTQYF	TGTGCCAGCAGCACAGGTACAGATACGCAGTATTTT
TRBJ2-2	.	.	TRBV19	CASSIQSNTGELFF	TGTGCCAGTAGTATTCAGAGTAACACCGGGGAGCTGTTTTTT
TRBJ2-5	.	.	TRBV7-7	CASSLTGIETQYF	TGTGCCAGCAGCCTCACAGGGATAGAGACCCAGTACTTC
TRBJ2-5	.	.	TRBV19	CASALGPEETQYF	TGTGCCAGTGCGTTAGGGCCAGAGGAGACCCAGTACTTC
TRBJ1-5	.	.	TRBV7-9	CASSLDGGNNQPQHF	TGTGCCAGCAGCTTAGATGGCGGAAACAATCAGCCCCAGCATTTT
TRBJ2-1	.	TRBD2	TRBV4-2	CASSQVGSGGVNEQFF	TGTGCCAGCAGCCAAGTCGGTAGCGGGGGGGTAAATGAGCAGTTCTTC
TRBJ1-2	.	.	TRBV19	CASSIEGRGNYGYTF	TGTGCCAGTAGTATAGAAGGCAGGGGAAACTATGGCTACACCTTC